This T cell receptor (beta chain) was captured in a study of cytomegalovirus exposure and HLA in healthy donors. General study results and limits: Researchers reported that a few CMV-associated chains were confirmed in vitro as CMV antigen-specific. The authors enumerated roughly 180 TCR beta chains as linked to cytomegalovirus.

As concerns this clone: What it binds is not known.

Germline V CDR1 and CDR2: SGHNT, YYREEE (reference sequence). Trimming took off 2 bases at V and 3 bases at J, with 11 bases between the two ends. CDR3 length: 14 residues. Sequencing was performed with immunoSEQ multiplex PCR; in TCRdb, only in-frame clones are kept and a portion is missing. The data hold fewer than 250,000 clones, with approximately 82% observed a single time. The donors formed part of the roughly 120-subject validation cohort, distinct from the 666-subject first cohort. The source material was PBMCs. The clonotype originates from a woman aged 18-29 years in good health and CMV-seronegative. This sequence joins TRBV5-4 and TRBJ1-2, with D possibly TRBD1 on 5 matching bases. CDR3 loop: CASSFLTGDYGYTF. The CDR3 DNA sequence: TGTGCCAGCAGCTTTCTAACAGGAGACTATGGCTACACCTTC.